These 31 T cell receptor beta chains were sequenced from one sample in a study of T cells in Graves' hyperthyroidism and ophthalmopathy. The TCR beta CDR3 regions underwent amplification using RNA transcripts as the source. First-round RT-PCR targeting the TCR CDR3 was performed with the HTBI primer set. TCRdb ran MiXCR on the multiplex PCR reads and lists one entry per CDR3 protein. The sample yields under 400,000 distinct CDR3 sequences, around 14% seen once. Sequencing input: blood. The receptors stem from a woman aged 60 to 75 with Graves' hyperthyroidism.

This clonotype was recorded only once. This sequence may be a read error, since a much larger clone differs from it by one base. DNA of the CDR3: TGTGCCAGCAGTTTAACCGCAGGGGGCTCCTACAAGCAGTACTTC. This gives the protein CASSLTAGGSYKQYF. This chain links TRBV27 with TRBJ2-7, with 8 nucleotides matching TRBD1. The CDR3 length is 15 residues. The germline V gene has CDR1 MNHEY and CDR2 SMNVEV (reference sequence).

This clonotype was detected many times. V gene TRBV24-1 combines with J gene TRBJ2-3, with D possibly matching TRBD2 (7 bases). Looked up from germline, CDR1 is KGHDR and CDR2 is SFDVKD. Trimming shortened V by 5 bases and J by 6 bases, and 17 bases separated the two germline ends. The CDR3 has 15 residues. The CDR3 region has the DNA TGTGCCACCAGTGGAGGGGGGGCTGGAATGGATACGCAGTATTTT. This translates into CATSGGGAGMDTQYF.

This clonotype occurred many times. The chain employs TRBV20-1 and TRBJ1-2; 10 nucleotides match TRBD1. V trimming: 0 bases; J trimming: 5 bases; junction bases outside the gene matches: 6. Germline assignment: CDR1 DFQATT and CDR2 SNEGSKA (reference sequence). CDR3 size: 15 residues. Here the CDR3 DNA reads TGCAGTGCTAGAGAGAGGGGGGACAGGGGTTATGGCTACACCTTC. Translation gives CSARERGDRGYGYTF.

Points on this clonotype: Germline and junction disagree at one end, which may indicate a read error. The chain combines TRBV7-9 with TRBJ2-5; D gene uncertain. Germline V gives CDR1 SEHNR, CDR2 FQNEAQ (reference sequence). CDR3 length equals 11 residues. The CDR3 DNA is TGTGCCAGCAGTCCACAAGAGGCCCAGTACTTC. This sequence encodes CASSPQEAQYF.

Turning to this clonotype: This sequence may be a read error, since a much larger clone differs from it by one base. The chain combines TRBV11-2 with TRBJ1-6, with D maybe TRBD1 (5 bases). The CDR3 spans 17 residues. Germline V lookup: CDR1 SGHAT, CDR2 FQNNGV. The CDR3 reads CANSFSTGGTDNSPLHF. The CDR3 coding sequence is TGTGCCAACAGCTTTTCTACCGGGGGGACGGATAATTCACCCCTCCACTTT.

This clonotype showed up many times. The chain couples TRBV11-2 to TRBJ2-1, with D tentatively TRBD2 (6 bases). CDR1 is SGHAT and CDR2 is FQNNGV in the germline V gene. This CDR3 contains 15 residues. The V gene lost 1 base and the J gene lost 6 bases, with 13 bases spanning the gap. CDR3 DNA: TGTGCCAGCAGCTTAGGGTTAGCGGCCCCCAATGAGCAGTTCTTC. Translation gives CASSLGLAAPNEQFF.

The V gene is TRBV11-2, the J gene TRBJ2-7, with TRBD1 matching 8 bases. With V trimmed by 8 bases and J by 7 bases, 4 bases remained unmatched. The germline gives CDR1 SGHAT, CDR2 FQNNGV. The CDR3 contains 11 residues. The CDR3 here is CASGQGREQYF. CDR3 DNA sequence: TGTGCCAGCGGACAGGGACGGGAGCAGTACTTC.

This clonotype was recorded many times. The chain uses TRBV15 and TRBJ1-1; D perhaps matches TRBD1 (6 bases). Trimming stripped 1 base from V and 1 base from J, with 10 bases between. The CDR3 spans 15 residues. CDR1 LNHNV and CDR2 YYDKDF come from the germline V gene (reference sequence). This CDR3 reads CATSRGGGGNTEAFF. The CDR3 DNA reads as TGTGCCACCAGCAGAGGGGGAGGGGGGAACACTGAAGCTTTCTTT. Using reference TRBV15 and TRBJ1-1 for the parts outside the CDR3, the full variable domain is DAMVIQNPRYQVTQFGKPVTLSCSQTLNHNVMYWYQQKSSQAPKLLFHYYDKDFNNEADTPDNFQSRRPNTSFCFLDIRSPGLGDTAMYLCATSRGGGGNTEAFFGQGTRLTVV.

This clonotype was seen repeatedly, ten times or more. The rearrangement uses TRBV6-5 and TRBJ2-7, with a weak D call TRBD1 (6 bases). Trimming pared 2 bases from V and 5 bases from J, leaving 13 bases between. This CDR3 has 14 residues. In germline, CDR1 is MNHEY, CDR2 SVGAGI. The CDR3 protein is CASSYISGDHEQYF. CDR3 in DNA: TGTGCCAGCAGTTACATCTCAGGGGACCACGAGCAGTACTTC.

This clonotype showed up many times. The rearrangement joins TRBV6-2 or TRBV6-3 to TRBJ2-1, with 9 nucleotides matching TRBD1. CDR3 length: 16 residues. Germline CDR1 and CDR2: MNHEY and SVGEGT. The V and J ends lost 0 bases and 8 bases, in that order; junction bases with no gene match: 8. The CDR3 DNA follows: TGTGCCAGCAGTTACTCTTACGGACAGGGGTCACATGAGCAGTTCTTC. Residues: CASSYSYGQGSHEQFF.

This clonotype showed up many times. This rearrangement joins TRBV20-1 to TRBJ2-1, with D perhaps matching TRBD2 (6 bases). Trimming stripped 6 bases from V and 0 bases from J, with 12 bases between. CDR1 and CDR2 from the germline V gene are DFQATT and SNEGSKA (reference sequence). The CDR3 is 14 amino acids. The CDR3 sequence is CSALSGSSYNEQFF. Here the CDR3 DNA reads TGCAGTGCCCTGAGCGGGTCCTCCTACAATGAGCAGTTCTTC.

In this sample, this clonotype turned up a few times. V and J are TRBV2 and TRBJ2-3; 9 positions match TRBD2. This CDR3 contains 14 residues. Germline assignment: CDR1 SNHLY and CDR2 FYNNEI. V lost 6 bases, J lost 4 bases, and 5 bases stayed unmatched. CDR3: CASSLAGDADTQYF. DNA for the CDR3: TGTGCCAGCAGCTTAGCGGGAGACGCAGATACGCAGTATTTT.

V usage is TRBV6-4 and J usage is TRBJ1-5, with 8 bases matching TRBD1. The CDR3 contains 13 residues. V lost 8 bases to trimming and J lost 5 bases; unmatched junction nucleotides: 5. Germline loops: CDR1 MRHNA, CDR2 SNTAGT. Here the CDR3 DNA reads TGTGCCAGCGGGTTGACAGGGGATCAGCCCCAGCATTTT. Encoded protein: CASGLTGDQPQHF.

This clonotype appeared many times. CDR3 residues: CASSRGGVQETQYF. CDR3 coding DNA: TGTGCCAGCAGCCGCGGAGGTGTCCAAGAGACCCAGTACTTC. The chain carries TRBV7-2 and TRBJ2-5; the D gene is possibly TRBD2 (5 bases). Trimming shortened V by 5 bases and J by 1 base, and 11 bases separated the two germline ends. The CDR3 covers 14 residues. Germline-derived CDR1 and CDR2 are SGHTA and FQGNSA.

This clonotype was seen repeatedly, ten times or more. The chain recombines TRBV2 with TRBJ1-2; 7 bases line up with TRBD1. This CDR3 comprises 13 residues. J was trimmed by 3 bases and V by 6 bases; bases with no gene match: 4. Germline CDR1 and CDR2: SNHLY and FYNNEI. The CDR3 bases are TGTGCCAGCAGCGCTACAGGGGACTATGGCTACACCTTC. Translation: CASSATGDYGYTF.

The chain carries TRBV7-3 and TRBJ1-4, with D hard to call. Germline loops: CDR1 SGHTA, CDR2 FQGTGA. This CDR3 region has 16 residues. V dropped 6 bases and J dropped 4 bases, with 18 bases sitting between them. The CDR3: CASSEEMAGLNEKLFF. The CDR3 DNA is TGTGCCAGCAGTGAGGAGATGGCAGGCCTTAATGAAAAACTGTTTTTT.

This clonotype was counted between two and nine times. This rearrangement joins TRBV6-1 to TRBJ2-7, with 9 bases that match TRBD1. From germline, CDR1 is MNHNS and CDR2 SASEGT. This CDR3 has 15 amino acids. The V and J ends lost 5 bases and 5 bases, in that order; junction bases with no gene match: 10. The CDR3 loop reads CASSYPGQGSHEQYF. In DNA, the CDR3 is TGTGCCAGCAGTTATCCGGGACAGGGTTCCCACGAGCAGTACTTC.

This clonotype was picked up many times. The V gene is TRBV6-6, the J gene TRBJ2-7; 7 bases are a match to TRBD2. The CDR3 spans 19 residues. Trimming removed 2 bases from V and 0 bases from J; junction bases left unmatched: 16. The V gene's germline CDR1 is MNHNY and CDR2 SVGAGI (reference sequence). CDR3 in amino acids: CASSYGGRAPNRPSYEQYF. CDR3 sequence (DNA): TGTGCCAGCAGTTACGGTGGGAGGGCCCCCAACCGTCCCTCCTACGAGCAGTACTTC.

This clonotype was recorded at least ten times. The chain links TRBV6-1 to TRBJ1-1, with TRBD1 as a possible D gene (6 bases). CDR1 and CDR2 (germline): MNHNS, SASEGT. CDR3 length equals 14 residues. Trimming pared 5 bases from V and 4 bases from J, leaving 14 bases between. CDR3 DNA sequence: TGTGCCAGCAGTTACAACAGGGAGAGCACTGAAGCTTTCTTT. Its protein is CASSYNRESTEAFF.

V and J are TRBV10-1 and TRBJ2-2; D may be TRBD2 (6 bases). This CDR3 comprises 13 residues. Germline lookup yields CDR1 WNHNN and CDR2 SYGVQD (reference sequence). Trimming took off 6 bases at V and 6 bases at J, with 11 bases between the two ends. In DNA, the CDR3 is TGCGCCAGCAGGCCAGCGGGTTCCGGGGAGCTGTTTTTT. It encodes CASRPAGSGELFF.

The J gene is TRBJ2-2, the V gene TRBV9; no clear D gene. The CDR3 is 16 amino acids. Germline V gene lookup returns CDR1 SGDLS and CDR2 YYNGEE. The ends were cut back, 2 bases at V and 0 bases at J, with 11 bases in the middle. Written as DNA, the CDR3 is TGTGCCAGCAGCGTCTCCACAAGCGCGAACACCGGGGAGCTGTTTTTT. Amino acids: CASSVSTSANTGELFF.

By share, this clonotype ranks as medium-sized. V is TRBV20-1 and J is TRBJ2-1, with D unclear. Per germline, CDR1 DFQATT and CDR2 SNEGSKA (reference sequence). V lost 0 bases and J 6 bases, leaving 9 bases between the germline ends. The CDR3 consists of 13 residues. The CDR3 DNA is TGCAGTGCTAGAGAGCCCTCCAGCAATGAGCAGTTCTTC. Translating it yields CSAREPSSNEQFF.

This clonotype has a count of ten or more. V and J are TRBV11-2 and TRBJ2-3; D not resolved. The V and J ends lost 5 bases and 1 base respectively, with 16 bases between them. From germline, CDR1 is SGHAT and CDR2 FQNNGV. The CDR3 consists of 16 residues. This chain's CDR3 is CASSPWVALGTDTQYF. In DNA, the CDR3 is TGTGCCAGCAGCCCCTGGGTCGCACTCGGCACAGATACGCAGTATTTT. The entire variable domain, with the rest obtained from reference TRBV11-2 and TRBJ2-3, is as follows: EAGVAQSPRYKIIEKRQSVAFWCNPISGHATLYWYQQILGQGPKLLIQFQNNGVVDDSQLPKDRFSAERLKGVDSTLKIQPAKLEDSAVYLCASSPWVALGTDTQYFGPGTRLTVL.

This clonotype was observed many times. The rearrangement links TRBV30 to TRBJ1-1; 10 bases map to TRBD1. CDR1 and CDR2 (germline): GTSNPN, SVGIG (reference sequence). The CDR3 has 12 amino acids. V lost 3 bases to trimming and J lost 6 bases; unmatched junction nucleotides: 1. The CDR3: CAWSGQGAEAFF. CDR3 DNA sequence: TGTGCCTGGAGCGGACAGGGGGCTGAAGCTTTCTTT.

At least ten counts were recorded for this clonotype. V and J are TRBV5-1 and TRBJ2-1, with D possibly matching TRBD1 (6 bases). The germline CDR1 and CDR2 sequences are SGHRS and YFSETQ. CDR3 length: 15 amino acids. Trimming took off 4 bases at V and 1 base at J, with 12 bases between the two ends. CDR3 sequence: CASSPRGYSYNEQFF. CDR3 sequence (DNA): TGCGCCAGCAGCCCCAGGGGTTATTCCTACAATGAGCAGTTCTTC.

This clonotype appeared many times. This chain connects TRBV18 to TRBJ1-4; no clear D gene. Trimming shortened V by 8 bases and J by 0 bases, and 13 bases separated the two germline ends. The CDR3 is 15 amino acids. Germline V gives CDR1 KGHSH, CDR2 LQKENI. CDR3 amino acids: CASSSRGATNEKLFF. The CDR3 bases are TGTGCCAGCAGCTCACGTGGAGCAACTAATGAAAAACTGTTTTTT.

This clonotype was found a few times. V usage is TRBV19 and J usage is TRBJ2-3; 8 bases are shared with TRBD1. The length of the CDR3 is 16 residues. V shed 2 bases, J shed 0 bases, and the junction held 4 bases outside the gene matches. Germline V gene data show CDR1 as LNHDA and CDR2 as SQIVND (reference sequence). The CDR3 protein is CASSIHQGASTDTQYF. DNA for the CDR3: TGTGCCAGTAGTATACACCAGGGGGCTAGCACAGATACGCAGTATTTT.

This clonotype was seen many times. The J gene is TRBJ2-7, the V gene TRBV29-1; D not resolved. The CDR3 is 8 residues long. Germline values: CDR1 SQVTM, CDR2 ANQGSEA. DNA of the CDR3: TGCATTGCCTACGAGCAGTACTTC. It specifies CIAYEQYF.

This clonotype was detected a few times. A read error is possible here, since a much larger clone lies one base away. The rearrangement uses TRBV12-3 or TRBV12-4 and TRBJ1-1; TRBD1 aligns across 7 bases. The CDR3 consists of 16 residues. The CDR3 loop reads CVSSLSTGIQNTEAFF. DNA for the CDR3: TGTGTCAGCAGTTTATCGACAGGGATTCAGAACACTGAAGCTTTCTTT.

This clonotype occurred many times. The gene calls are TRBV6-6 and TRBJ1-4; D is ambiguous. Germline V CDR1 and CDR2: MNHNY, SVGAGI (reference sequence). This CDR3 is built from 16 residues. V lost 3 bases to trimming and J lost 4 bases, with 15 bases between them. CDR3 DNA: TGTGCCAGCAGTTATTTTGCAGGAGCGGATAATGAAAAACTGTTTTTT. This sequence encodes CASSYFAGADNEKLFF.

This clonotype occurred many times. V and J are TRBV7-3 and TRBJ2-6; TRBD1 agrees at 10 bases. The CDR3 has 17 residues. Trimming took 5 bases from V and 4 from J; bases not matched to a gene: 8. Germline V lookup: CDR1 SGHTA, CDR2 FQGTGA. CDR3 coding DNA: TGTGCCAGCAGCCAGGGGACAGGGGCGCCGGGGGCCAACGTCCTGACTTTC. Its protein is CASSQGTGAPGANVLTF.